The source of this TCR beta chain is a study of identical twins. Points from the study as a whole: In monozygotic twins, models underestimated the sharing of out-of-frame TCR alpha.

CDR3 length: 17 residues. Germline V gives CDR1 SGHTA, CDR2 FQGNSA. Trimming took off 2 bases at V and 2 bases at J, with 17 bases between the two ends. Each CDR3 protein gets one entry after TCRdb re-called the 5' RACE reads with MiXCR. The sample consists of around 1.7 million distinct CDR3 sequences, about 31% of them appearing once. This clonotype was found a few times. Its cognate antigen is unknown. The chain is built from TRBV7-2 and TRBJ2-3, with a weak D call TRBD2 (7 bases). The specimen was cord blood. This TCR was sampled from a newborn girl in good health. The CDR3 is CASSLMGLGGATDTQYF. The CDR3 DNA reads TGTGCCAGCAGCTTAATGGGCTTGGGGGGGGCCACAGATACGCAGTATTTT. Complete variable domain (other parts from reference TRBV7-2 and TRBJ2-3): GAGVSQSPSNKVTEKGKDVELRCDPISGHTALYWYRQSLGQGLEFLIYFQGNSAPDKSGLPSDRFSAERTGGSVSTLTIQRTQQEDSAVYLCASSLMGLGGATDTQYFGPGTRLTVL.